This is a list of T cell receptor beta chains from one sample in a study of CD8+CD57+ T cells in acquired aplastic anemia. TCRdb re-called the reads through MiXCR, storing one row per CDR3 protein. This sample has 400,000 to 450,000 distinct CDR3 sequences, with under 80% found just once. The sequencing input was sorted CD4+, CD8+, or CD8+CD57+ T cells (not recorded which) from PBMCs. These receptors were obtained from a human donor in good health, serving as a control. Each CDR3 is given without its conserved first and last residue.

TRBV29-1	TRBJ2-7	SVEVGRTDRSYEQY
TRBV30	TRBJ1-3	AWSAGDSGNTIY
TRBV12-3/TRBV12-4	TRBJ1-2	ASSGIHRTGEGGYT
TRBV11-2	TRBJ2-7	ASSIRTGVLDEQY
TRBV7-9	TRBJ2-5	ASSLGNQETRY
TRBV5-4	TRBJ2-7	ASSRSSGYEQY
TRBV7-2	NA	ASMIDVSTHTQY
TRBV12-3/TRBV12-4	TRBJ1-2	ASSLLEANYGYT
TRBV29-1	TRBJ2-7	SARGLAGDSEQY
TRBV19	TRBJ1-2	ASRAGTGRRTNYGYT
TRBV7-2	TRBJ2-1	ASSFSGGRGNEQF
TRBV9	TRBJ2-3	ASSVIGGGEAQY
TRBV7-2	TRBJ1-1	ASSLLEATGLYF
TRBV20-1	TRBJ1-2	SARDQGRGYGYT
TRBV6-1	TRBJ1-5	ASSSDRNQPQH
TRBV4-2	TRBJ1-1	ASSEWTGGLGTEAF
TRBV19	TRBJ2-3	ASSETSGGAVADTQY
TRBV7-3	TRBJ1-1	ASSRQTENAEAF
TRBV12-3/TRBV12-4	TRBJ1-1	ASSRTGYTEAF
TRBV7-4	TRBJ1-2	ASSPAGSNGHS
TRBV11-3	TRBJ1-4	ASSYRANEKLF
TRBV7-2	TRBJ2-5	ASSSPGGTGPYE
TRBV20-1	TRBJ1-2	SAECQTGDGYT
TRBV6-5	TRBJ1-2	ASSKIRDRIYGYT
TRBV25-1	TRBJ2-7	TSSPGQSTYEQY
TRBV7-8	TRBJ1-4	ASSLAWDATGEKLF
TRBV20-1	TRBJ2-1	SARRSSGGGNNEQF
TRBV30	TRBJ1-1	AWSINTEAF
TRBV7-2	TRBJ1-2	ASSPSLGSGTDT
TRBV2	TRBJ2-7	ASSLGAAYEQF
TRBV19	TRBJ1-4	ASSPGTVAEKLF
TRBV7-2	TRBJ2-7	ASSLLPGTDSYEQY
TRBV30	TRBJ1-6	AWAGQLNSPLH
TRBV7-3	TRBJ2-7	ASSVSGLPDGQY
TRBV2	TRBJ2-3	ASRSTVGKAMATPS
TRBV15	TRBJ2-1	ATQLGRSNEQF
TRBV20-1	TRBJ2-1	SADPSPASGGAHSEQF